A selection of T cell receptor beta chains follows, all from one sample in a study of T cell clones after liver transplantation. TCRdb's table, derived via immunoSEQ multiplex PCR, lists solely in-frame clones and lacks some. The table shows fewer than 15,000 clones, with nearly 75% occurring only once. The source was CD8+ T cells from blood, collected at the 22-month timepoint. These receptors all stem from a human patient who received a liver transplant. Some T cells could come from the graft donor. The CDR3 runs from the conserved cysteine through the conserved F or W. The order of the fields is D gene, J gene, V gene, clone size, CDR3 length, CDR3 DNA, CDR3 protein. The D gene is left open where the match is weak. Clone size is stated in some rows and not others, as once, few, many or a class when expanded.

- | TRBJ2-1 | TRBV27 | - | 14 | TGTGCCAGCGCGTACGGTACAGGGAAGAATGAGCAGTTCTTC | CASAYGTGKNEQFF
- | TRBJ1-6 | TRBV27 | - | 12 | TGTGCAACCGGGACAACTAATTCACCCCTCCACTTT | CATGTTNSPLHF
- | TRBJ1-4 | TRBV11-2 | - | 16 | TGTGCCAGCAGCTTAGAGTACGGGGGAACTAATGAAAAACTGTTTTTT | CASSLEYGGTNEKLFF
TRBD1 | TRBJ2-1 | TRBV18 | - | 15 | TGTGCCAGCTCACGCGGGACAGGGGAATTTAATGAGCAGTTCTTC | CASSRGTGEFNEQFF
- | TRBJ2-1 | TRBV4-3 | - | 13 | TGCGCCAGCAGCCTATCAGGGTCCCGTGAGCAGTTCTTC | CASSLSGSREQFF
TRBD1 | TRBJ2-7 | TRBV6-6 | - | 16 | TGTGCCAGCAGTCCACTCCAGACAGGGCAAGGCTACGAGCAGTACTTC | CASSPLQTGQGYEQYF
- | TRBJ1-1 | TRBV5-6 | - | 12 | TGTGCCAGCAAGGGCCCGAACACTGAAGCTTTCTTT | CASKGPNTEAFF
TRBD1 | TRBJ2-7 | TRBV6-6 | - | 15 | TGTGCCAGCAGTTCGCGGAGACAGGGTCGCCACGAGCAGTACTTC | CASSSRRQGRHEQYF
TRBD1 | TRBJ1-5 | TRBV19 | - | 16 | TGTGCCAGTAGTCCTTGGACAGGGGATAGCAATCAGCCCCAGCATTTT | CASSPWTGDSNQPQHF
TRBD2 | TRBJ2-1 | TRBV5-1 | - | 15 | TGCGCCAGCAGCTTGGAGGCGGGAGGGAACAATGAGCAGTTCTTC | CASSLEAGGNNEQFF
- | TRBJ2-1 | TRBV4-3 | once | 17 | TGCGCCAGCAGCCAAGGTCAGCGGATAAACTCCTACAATGAGCAGTTCTTC | CASSQGQRINSYNEQFF
- | TRBJ2-2 | TRBV19 | - | 15 | TGTGCCAGTAGTAGGGCAGAGTCGAACACCGGGGAGCTGTTTTTT | CASSRAESNTGELFF
- | TRBJ1-1 | TRBV28 | - | 13 | TGTGCCAGCAGTGAGACAAGTGGCACTGAAGCTTTCTTT | CASSETSGTEAFF
- | TRBJ1-1 | TRBV4-3 | - | 15 | TGCGCCAGCAGCCAAGACGCCAAGCTGAACACTGAAGCTTTCTTT | CASSQDAKLNTEAFF
- | TRBJ2-1 | TRBV6-1 | - | 13 | TGTGCCAGCACCCAGAGCTCCTACAATGAGCAGTTCTTC | CASTQSSYNEQFF
TRBD1 | TRBJ1-1 | TRBV6-5 | - | 14 | TGTGCCAGCAGTTACGCCGGGACAGGGCACTTGACTTTCTTT | CASSYAGTGHLTFF
- | TRBJ1-3 | TRBV9 | - | 15 | TGTGCCAGCAGCGTAGGGAGCAGCTCTGGAAACACCATATATTTT | CASSVGSSSGNTIYF
- | TRBJ1-5 | TRBV27 | once | 13 | TGTGCCAGCAGTTTTCAGGGAATTCAGCCCCAGCATTTT | CASSFQGIQPQHF
- | TRBJ2-1 | TRBV6-6 | once | 14 | TGTGCCAGCAGTTACTCAGGGACTCACAATGAGCAGTTCTTC | CASSYSGTHNEQFF
TRBD1 | TRBJ1-5 | TRBV23-1 | - | 17 | TGCGCCAGCAGTCAGGGACAGGGGGCGGGTGGCAATCAGCCCCAGCATTTT | CASSQGQGAGGNQPQHF
TRBD1 | TRBJ1-6 | TRBV7-9 | - | 16 | TGTGCCAGCAGCATACTCCCGGACAGGGTTAATTCACCCCTCCACTTT | CASSILPDRVNSPLHF
TRBD1 | TRBJ2-1 | TRBV13 | - | 19 | TGTGCCAGCAGCTTCAATTTAGGGGGCGGCGGAGGTTTTCCCGATGAGCAGTTCTTC | CASSFNLGGGGGFPDEQFF
TRBD1 | TRBJ2-7 | TRBV5-6 | few | 14 | TGTGCCAGCAGACGACAGGGGGCGGCCTACGAGCAGTACTTC | CASRRQGAAYEQYF
- | TRBJ1-1 | TRBV7-9 | once | 13 | TGTGCCAGCAGCTCAGACGGACCCACTGAAGCTTTCTTT | CASSSDGPTEAFF
TRBD1 | TRBJ1-2 | TRBV9 | once | 16 | TGTGCCAGCAGCGAACGGGCGGGACAGGGTAACTATGGCTACACCTTC | CASSERAGQGNYGYTF
TRBD2 | TRBJ2-7 | TRBV11-3 | - | 12 | TGTGCCAGCAGCATTAGCGGGAGCGAGCAGTACTTC | CASSISGSEQYF
TRBD2 | TRBJ2-5 | TRBV10-3 | - | 15 | TGTGCCATCAGTGAGTCCGGGGGGGCGGGAGAGACCCAGTACTTC | CAISESGGAGETQYF
- | TRBJ2-3 | TRBV2 | once | 12 | TGTGCCAGCAGTGATAAGCGAGATACGCAGTATTTT | CASSDKRDTQYF
- | TRBJ2-1 | TRBV30 | many | 13 | TGTGCCTGGAGCGGTACAAACTACAATGAGCAGTTCTTC | CAWSGTNYNEQFF
TRBD2 | TRBJ2-3 | TRBV5-1 | few | 18 | TGCGCCAGCAGCTTCGAGACTAGCGGGGGGGCCAGGCCAGATACGCAGTATTTT | CASSFETSGGARPDTQYF
- | TRBJ1-1 | TRBV5-7 | few | 14 | TGTGCCAGCAGCTTGTGGGGGGAAGGGGATCAAGCTTTCTTT | CASSLWGEGDQAFF
- | TRBJ2-5 | TRBV4-3 | few | 16 | TGCGCCAGCAGCCAAGAGTTTGCGGGGGCGGCGGAGACCCAGTACTTC | CASSQEFAGAAETQYF
- | TRBJ1-3 | TRBV4-2 | - | 13 | TGTGCCAGTAAACCCAACTCTGGAAACACCATATATTTT | CASKPNSGNTIYF
- | TRBJ2-1 | TRBV5-1 | - | 15 | TGCGCCAGCAGCTTAAGGGACCTCTCCTACAATGAGCAGTTCTTC | CASSLRDLSYNEQFF
- | TRBJ2-5 | TRBV5-1 | - | 18 | TGCGCCAGCAGCGCTCCCACCGGGACACTGGGGCTGCGAGAGACCCAGTACTTC | CASSAPTGTLGLRETQYF
TRBD1 | TRBJ2-7 | TRBV5-1 | - | 13 | TGCGCCAGCAGAGGAGACAGGGACTACGAGCAGTACTTC | CASRGDRDYEQYF
TRBD1 | TRBJ1-5 | TRBV23-1 | - | 15 | TGCGCCAGCAGCCCGGACAGGTATAGCAATCAGCCCCAGCATTTT | CASSPDRYSNQPQHF
- | TRBJ2-7 | TRBV19 | - | 15 | TGTGCCAGCACACCCTCCCCACCGAAGCACTACGAGCAGTACTTC | CASTPSPPKHYEQYF
- | TRBJ2-7 | TRBV9 | once | 13 | TGTGCCAGCAGCGTCGACTCGGCCTACGAGCAGTACTTC | CASSVDSAYEQYF
TRBD1 | TRBJ2-7 | TRBV28 | - | 15 | TGTGCCAGCAGCTCTCTCCAACAGGGGGTTTACGAGCAGTACTTC | CASSSLQQGVYEQYF
- | TRBJ1-1 | TRBV29-1 | - | 11 | TGCAGCGGGACCCGGGACGGTGAAGCTTTCTTT | CSGTRDGEAFF
TRBD1 | TRBJ1-1 | TRBV7-3 | - | 15 | TGTGCCAGCAGCTCGTGGGACAGGGTCGACACTGAAGCTTTCTTT | CASSSWDRVDTEAFF
- | TRBJ1-5 | TRBV28 | - | 15 | TGTGCCAGCAGATCAACAGGGTTAAGCAATCAGCCCCAGCATTTT | CASRSTGLSNQPQHF
- | TRBJ2-2 | TRBV16 | few | 12 | TGTGCCAGCAGCTTGAACACCGGGGAGCTGTTTTTT | CASSLNTGELFF
- | TRBJ1-3 | TRBV5-1 | few | 15 | TGCGCCAGCAGCTTGGACAGGCAGGGTGGAAACACCATATATTTT | CASSLDRQGGNTIYF
TRBD1 | TRBJ2-1 | TRBV7-3 | few | 15 | TGTGCCAGCAGCTCGGGACAGGGGGTCTACAATGAGCAGTTCTTC | CASSSGQGVYNEQFF
- | TRBJ1-5 | TRBV19 | - | 13 | TGTGCCAGTAGTATCGGGGTCGGACAGCCCCAGCATTTT | CASSIGVGQPQHF
- | TRBJ2-7 | TRBV9 | - | 13 | TGTGCCAGCAGCGCGACGGACTCCTACGAGCAGTACTTC | CASSATDSYEQYF
- | TRBJ2-1 | TRBV7-8 | - | 16 | TGTGCCAGCAGCCCCCGTCTTCAGAGCTCCTACAATGAGCAGTTCTTC | CASSPRLQSSYNEQFF
TRBD2 | TRBJ2-3 | TRBV7-6 | large | 15 | TGTGCCAGCAGCTCGACTAGCGGGGTAGGGGATACGCAGTATTTT | CASSSTSGVGDTQYF
- | TRBJ1-4 | TRBV4-1 | - | 15 | TGCGCCAGCAGCCAAGTGCAGGGGACTAGCGAAAAACTGTTTTTT | CASSQVQGTSEKLFF
- | TRBJ1-1 | TRBV5-6 | - | 14 | TGTGCCAGCAGCTTGGGTAACACGAACACTGAAGCTTTCTTT | CASSLGNTNTEAFF
- | TRBJ1-2 | TRBV5-1 | - | 11 | TGCGCCAGCAGCTGGGGCGGTGGCTACACCTTC | CASSWGGGYTF
- | TRBJ1-5 | TRBV4-2 | - | 15 | TGTGCCAGCAGCCAAGATGGTGAGGGACCTAAGCCCCAGCATTTT | CASSQDGEGPKPQHF